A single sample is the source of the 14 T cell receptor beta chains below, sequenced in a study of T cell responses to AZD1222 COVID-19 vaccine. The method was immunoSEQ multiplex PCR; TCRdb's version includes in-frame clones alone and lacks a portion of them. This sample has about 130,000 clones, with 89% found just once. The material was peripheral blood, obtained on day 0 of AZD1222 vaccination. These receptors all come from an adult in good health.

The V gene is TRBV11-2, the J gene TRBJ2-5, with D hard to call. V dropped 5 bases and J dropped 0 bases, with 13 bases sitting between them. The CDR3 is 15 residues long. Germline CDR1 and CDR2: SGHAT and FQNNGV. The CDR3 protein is CASSTTISYQETQYF. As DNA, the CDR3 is TGTGCCAGCAGCACTACAATCAGCTACCAAGAGACCCAGTACTTC.

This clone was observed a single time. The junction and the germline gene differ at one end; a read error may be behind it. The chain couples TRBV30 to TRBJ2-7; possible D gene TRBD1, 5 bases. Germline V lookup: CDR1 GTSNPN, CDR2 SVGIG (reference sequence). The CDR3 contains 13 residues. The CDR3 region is CAWSVKARANPNF. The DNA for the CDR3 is TGTGCCTGGAGTGTAAAAGCCAGGGCGAACCCCAACTTC.

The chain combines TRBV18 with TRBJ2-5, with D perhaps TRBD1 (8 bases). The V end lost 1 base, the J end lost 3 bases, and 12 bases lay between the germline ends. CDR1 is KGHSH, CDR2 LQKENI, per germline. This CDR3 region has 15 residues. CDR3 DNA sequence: TGTGCCAGCTCACCACTTACAGGGGGGGAAGAGACCCAGTACTTC. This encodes CASSPLTGGEETQYF. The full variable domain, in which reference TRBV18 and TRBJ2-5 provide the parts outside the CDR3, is NAGVMQNPRHLVRRRGQEARLRCSPMKGHSHVYWYRQLPEEGLKFMVYLQKENIIDESGMPKERFSAEFPKEGPSILRIQQVVRGDSAAYFCASSPLTGGEETQYFGPGTRLLVL.

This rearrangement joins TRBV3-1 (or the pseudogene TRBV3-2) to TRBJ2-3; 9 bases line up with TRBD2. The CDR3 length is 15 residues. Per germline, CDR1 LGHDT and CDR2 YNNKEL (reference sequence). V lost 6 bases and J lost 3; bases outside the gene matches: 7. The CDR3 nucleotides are TGTGCCAGCAGTGCACTTAGCGGGGGAACAGATACGCAGTATTTT. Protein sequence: CASSALSGGTDTQYF.

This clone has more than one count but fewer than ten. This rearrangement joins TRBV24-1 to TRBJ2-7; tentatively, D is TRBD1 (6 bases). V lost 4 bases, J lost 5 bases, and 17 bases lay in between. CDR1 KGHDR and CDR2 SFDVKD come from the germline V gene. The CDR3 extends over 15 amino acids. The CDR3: CATSDVGASRHEQYF. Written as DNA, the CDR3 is TGTGCCACCAGTGACGTGGGGGCATCGAGGCACGAGCAGTACTTC.

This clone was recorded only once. The CDR3 nucleotides are TGTGCCAGCAGTTCGAGCGGGCAACAGGGAAGGGGCTTTAATTCACCCCTCCACTTT. Translation gives CASSSSGQQGRGFNSPLHF. The chain employs TRBV28 and TRBJ1-6; possibly TRBD1 for D (6 bases). The CDR3 loop spans 19 amino acids. The ends were cut back, 4 bases at V and 6 bases at J, with 25 bases in the middle. Germline V gene sequence: CDR1 MDHEN, CDR2 SYDVKM.

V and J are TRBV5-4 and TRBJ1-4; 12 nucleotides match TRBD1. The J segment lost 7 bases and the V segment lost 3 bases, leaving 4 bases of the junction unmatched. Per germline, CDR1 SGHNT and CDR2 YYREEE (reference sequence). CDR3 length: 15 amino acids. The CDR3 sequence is CASSSGTGGFEKLFF. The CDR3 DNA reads TGTGCCAGCAGCTCTGGGACAGGGGGCTTTGAAAAACTGTTTTTT.

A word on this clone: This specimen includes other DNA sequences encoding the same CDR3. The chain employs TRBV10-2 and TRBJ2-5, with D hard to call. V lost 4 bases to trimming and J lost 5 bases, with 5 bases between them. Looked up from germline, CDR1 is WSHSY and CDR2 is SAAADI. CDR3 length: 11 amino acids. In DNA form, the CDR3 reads TGCGCCAGCAGTGTCGGGGAGACCCAGTACTTC. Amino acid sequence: CASSVGETQYF.

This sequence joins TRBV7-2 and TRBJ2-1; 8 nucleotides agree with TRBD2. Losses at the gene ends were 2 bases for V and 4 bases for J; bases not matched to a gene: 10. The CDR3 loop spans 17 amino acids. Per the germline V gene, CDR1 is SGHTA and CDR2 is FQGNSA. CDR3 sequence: CASSLFAGGTLYNEQFF. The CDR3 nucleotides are TGTGCCAGCAGCTTATTTGCGGGAGGAACCTTATACAATGAGCAGTTCTTC.

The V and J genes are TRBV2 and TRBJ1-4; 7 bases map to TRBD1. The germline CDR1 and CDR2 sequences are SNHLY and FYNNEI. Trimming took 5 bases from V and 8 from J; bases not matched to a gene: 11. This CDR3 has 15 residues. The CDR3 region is CASSLQGRGGEKLFF. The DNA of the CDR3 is TGTGCCAGCAGTTTACAGGGGAGGGGGGGAGAAAAACTGTTTTTT.

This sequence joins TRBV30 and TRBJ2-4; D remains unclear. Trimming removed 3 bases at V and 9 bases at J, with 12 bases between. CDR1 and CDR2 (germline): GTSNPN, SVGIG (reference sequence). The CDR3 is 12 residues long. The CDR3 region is CAWSLPGGIQYF. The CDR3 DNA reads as TGTGCCTGGAGCCTTCCAGGTGGCATTCAGTACTTC.

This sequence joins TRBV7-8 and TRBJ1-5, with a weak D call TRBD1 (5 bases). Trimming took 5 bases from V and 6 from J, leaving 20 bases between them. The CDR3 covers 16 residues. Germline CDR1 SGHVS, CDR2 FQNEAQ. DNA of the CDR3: TGTGCCAGCAGCCCCGACACATTGGGGGTGGTTCAGCCCCAGCATTTT. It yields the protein CASSPDTLGVVQPQHF. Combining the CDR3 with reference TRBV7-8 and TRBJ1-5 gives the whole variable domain GAGVSQSPRYKVAKRGQDVALRCDPISGHVSLFWYQQALGQGPEFLTYFQNEAQLDKSGLPSDRFFAERPEGSVSTLKIQRTQQEDSAVYLCASSPDTLGVVQPQHFGDGTRLSIL.

CDR3 in DNA: TGCGCCAGCAGCCGCGACGGCTACGAGCAGTACTTC. Encoded protein: CASSRDGYEQYF. The rearrangement uses TRBV5-1 and TRBJ2-7; D remains unclear. The V end was cut by 4 bases, the J end by 3 bases, with 8 bases between. The CDR3 consists of 12 residues. Germline CDR1 and CDR2: SGHRS and YFSETQ.

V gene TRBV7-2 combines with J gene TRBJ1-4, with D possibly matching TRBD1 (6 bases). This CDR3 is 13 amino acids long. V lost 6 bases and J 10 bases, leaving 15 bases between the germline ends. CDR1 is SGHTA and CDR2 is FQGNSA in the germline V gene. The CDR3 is CASRAGVGGKLFF. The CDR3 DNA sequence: TGTGCCAGCAGGGCAGGGGTTGGGGGAAAACTGTTTTTT.